The rows below give T cell receptor beta chains drawn from one sample of a study of shared clonotypes between healthy human individuals. Some clones are missing from TCRdb's copy, which holds only in-frame ones; the method was immunoSEQ multiplex PCR. The sample records about 2.1 million clones, about 92% being singletons. Sequencing was performed on naive CD8+ T cells from PBMCs. These receptors came from a man younger than 35 in good health. Some clones in this sample may be carry-over from other donors' samples. Both conserved end residues are part of each CDR3. Only part of the rows carry a size: once, few, many, or a class if the clone is expanded.

v_call	clone_size	j_call	cdr3_aa
TRBV4-1	NA	TRBJ2-2	CASSQVVQTSMNTGELFF
TRBV10-3	NA	TRBJ1-2	CAISETGGGYTF
TRBV5-8	NA	TRBJ1-5	CASSLGQPQHF
TRBV4-3	NA	TRBJ2-3	CASSLLAEHTDTQYF
TRBV7-9	NA	TRBJ2-3	CASSLGSGSGDTQYF
TRBV5-4	NA	TRBJ1-2	CASSPSEGAGYTF
TRBV28	NA	TRBJ2-7	CASSLGLAGVYEQYF
TRBV6-1	NA	TRBJ1-2	CASSDWSGVAYGYTF
TRBV6-5	once	TRBJ2-7	CASSYRGSGYEQYF
TRBV4-1	NA	TRBJ1-1	CASSQDWEVEAFF
TRBV9	NA	TRBJ2-1	CASSGEGMVLNEQFF
TRBV5-8	NA	TRBJ1-2	CASSFGQTNYGYTF
TRBV9	NA	TRBJ2-1	CASSLSNEQFF
TRBV29-1	NA	TRBJ1-2	CSVEEPTGGADGYTF
TRBV6-6	NA	TRBJ2-7	CASRPHSYEQYF
TRBV7-3	NA	TRBJ2-5	CASSPSRREKAETQYF
TRBV11-2	once	TRBJ2-2	CASSLEADYTGELFF
TRBV7-9	NA	TRBJ2-3	CASSDMWREGTDTQYF
TRBV7-9	NA	TRBJ2-7	CASSLAWPGGVAQYF
TRBV28	NA	TRBJ2-1	CASSFFPREVGNEQFF
TRBV15	NA	TRBJ2-6	CATRAGFGQGVSVSGANVLTF
TRBV15	NA	TRBJ2-3	CATSRGLAGDHQSQYF
TRBV29-1	NA	TRBJ2-7	CSVAGQEVLTYEQYF
TRBV5-6	few	TRBJ1-1	CASSLTRNTEAFF
TRBV7-3	NA	TRBJ2-2	CASSPEDTGELFF
TRBV7-9	once	TRBJ2-2	CASSPWPDRGNGELFF
TRBV28	NA	TRBJ2-1	CASSLWGAGDNEQFF
TRBV7-9	NA	TRBJ2-1	CASSPGSRRGRAAIDEQFF
TRBV7-2	NA	TRBJ2-1	CASTLTDLSSVNEQFF
TRBV7-3	NA	TRBJ2-2	CASSLMGGNTGELFF
TRBV18	NA	TRBJ2-6	CASSPKEEGSGANVLTF
TRBV2	NA	TRBJ2-2	CASQGLGLGVTGELFF
TRBV9	NA	TRBJ2-7	CASSGGFNTYEQYF
TRBV4-1	NA	TRBJ2-7	CASSQERDRSVGVVEQYF
TRBV15	NA	TRBJ2-3	CATSRTSDTTDTQYF
TRBV4-1	NA	TRBJ1-1	CASSQDRGRGTEAFF
TRBV27	once	TRBJ2-7	CASSFVSRAGPYEQYF
TRBV7-9	once	TRBJ2-7	CASSSGTGRYEQYF
TRBV11-3	NA	TRBJ2-3	CASSLGLAGGRSTDTQYF
TRBV6-1	NA	TRBJ2-7	CASSEGPSGTYEQYF